This T cell receptor beta chain was captured by sequencing in a study of CD8+ T cells in alopecia areata. Whole-study context: The study gave treated patients oral tofacitinib at 5 to 10 mg twice daily. Study outcomes and limitations: Affected lesional scalp, above all in alopecia totalis/universalis, was more clonal than normal scalp. Among the cells sequenced in scalp samples are also the resident alphabeta T cells of normal skin. Clarity of TCR sharing across patients fell short of that in mice, possibly HLA-related.

RNA extraction was followed by reverse transcription into cDNA, which acted as the sequencing template. Assay: immunoSEQ multiplex PCR; the TCRdb copy retains only in-frame clones and omits some. The sample records roughly 200,000 clones, roughly 60% being singletons. In the case of this clone: What it binds is unknown.

Sequencing used CD4+ T cells sorted from blood, obtained at week 0. This clonotype was obtained from a human donor with alopecia areata.

The CDR3 DNA is TGTGCCTGGAACCCGGGACAGGAGTGGGACACTGAAGCTTTCTTT. This codes for CAWNPGQEWDTEAFF. V and J are TRBV30 and TRBJ1-1; TRBD1 matches 8 bases. Germline V CDR1 and CDR2: GTSNPN, SVGIG (reference sequence). CDR3 length: 15 amino acids. Germline trimming cut 4 bases from V and 3 bases from J; bases unmatched to any gene: 10.